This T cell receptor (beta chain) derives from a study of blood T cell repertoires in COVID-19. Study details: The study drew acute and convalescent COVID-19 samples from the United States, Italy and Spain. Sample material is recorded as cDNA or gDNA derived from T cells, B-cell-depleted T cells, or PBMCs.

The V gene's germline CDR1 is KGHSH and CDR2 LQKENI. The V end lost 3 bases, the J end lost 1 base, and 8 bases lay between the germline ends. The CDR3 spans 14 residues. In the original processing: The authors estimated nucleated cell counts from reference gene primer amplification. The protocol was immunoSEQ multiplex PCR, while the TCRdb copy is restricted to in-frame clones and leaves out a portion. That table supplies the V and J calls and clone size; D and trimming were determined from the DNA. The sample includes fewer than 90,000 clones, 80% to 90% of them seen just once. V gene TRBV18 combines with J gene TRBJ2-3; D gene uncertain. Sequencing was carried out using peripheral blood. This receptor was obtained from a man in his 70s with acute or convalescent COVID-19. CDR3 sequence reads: CASSPAAGTDTQYF. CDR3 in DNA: TGTGCCAGCTCACCTGCGGCAGGCACAGATACGCAGTATTTT.